The source of this T cell receptor beta chain is a study of beta chain features in type 1 diabetes. Study-wide results and caveats: Among patients with Type 1 diabetes, TCRB CDR3s were moderately but significantly shorter in every one of the four CD4+ subsets. Naive, central memory and regulatory TCRB repertoires appeared more similar among patients than healthy donors.

Turning to this clone: The target antigen is unknown.

Every bit of the isolated RNA underwent reverse transcription, so sequencing read expressed TCRB transcripts. The study sequenced naive, central memory and regulatory T cell samples to an average of approximately 3.5 million reads. Clones were read by immunoSEQ multiplex PCR, and TCRdb kept only the in-frame ones, dropping some. The profile shows 150,000 to 200,000 clones, 50% to 70% of them singletons. The CDR3 is made up of 13 amino acids. From germline, CDR1 is SEHNR and CDR2 FQNEAQ (reference sequence). Trimming shortened V by 1 base and J by 4 bases, and 8 bases separated the two germline ends. The specimen was naive CD4+ T cells from blood. V is TRBV7-9 and J is TRBJ2-7; the D is unclear. The source is a young man with type 1 diabetes. The CDR3 loop reads CASSLVISYEQYF. CDR3 DNA sequence: TGTGCCAGCAGCTTAGTTATAAGTTACGAGCAGTACTTC.